This paragraph reports one T cell receptor beta chain. The antigen is unknown. Naive CD8 isolation took CD45RO-negative cells positively selected for CCR7 and excluded terminally differentiated effector memory CD45RA+ cells. Germline-derived CDR1 and CDR2 are MDHEN and SYDVKM. The CDR3 consists of 14 residues. Trimming took off 4 bases at V and 8 bases at J, with 15 bases between the two ends. The source of the sample is a study of shared clonotypes between healthy human individuals. Across the whole study: The donor group consisted of two women and a few men, aged 18 to 49. Findings and limits, study-wide: Naive subsets generally exceeded memory subsets in estimated richness. Rarefaction analysis demonstrated incomplete sorted-subset sequencing notwithstanding large depth.

Sequenced by immunoSEQ multiplex PCR; TCRdb stores in-frame clones only, minus some. In the table there are around 1,900,000 clones, roughly 95% of which are singletons. Sequencing used naive CD8+ T cells from PBMCs. The V gene is TRBV28, the J gene TRBJ2-1; D is tentatively TRBD1 or TRBD2 (5 bases each). The sequence derives from a man younger than 30 in good health. Some clones in this sample may be carry-over from other donors' samples. In nucleotides, the CDR3 is TGTGCCAGCAGTTACCGGGACGGATGGCATGAGCAGTTCTTC. Protein product: CASSYRDGWHEQFF.